This TCR beta chain was obtained from a study of CD8+ T cells in alopecia areata. Study-wide context: The protocol delivered tofacitinib for 6 to 18 months, then withdrew it for 6 months.

As for treatment: oral pan-JAK inhibitor, 5-10 mg twice daily. Study-wide points: Scalp samples also contribute reads from the resident alphabeta T cells found in normal skin. Relative to normal scalp, lesional scalp, especially alopecia totalis/universalis, showed higher clonality. There was only one nonresponder, so it was unclear how baseline CD8+ expansion relates to response.

Extracted RNA was reverse transcribed, and the resulting cDNA served as sequencing template. Measured with immunoSEQ multiplex PCR; TCRdb has only the in-frame clones, and not every one. The table includes roughly 250,000 clones, 45% to 70% detected once. Regarding this clone: Its antigen is currently unknown.

J was trimmed by 4 bases and V by 5 bases; bases with no gene match: 4. Germline values: CDR1 SEHNR, CDR2 FQNEAQ (reference sequence). CDR3 size: 13 residues. V gene TRBV7-9 combines with J gene TRBJ1-1, with 7 bases lining up with TRBD1. This specimen consisted of CD4+ T cells sorted from blood, obtained at week 52, from a patient treated with tofacitinib. The receptor's source is a human donor with alopecia areata. CDR3 DNA: TGTGCCAGCAGCCCGGGACAGCCCACTGAAGCTTTCTTT. It yields the protein CASSPGQPTEAFF.